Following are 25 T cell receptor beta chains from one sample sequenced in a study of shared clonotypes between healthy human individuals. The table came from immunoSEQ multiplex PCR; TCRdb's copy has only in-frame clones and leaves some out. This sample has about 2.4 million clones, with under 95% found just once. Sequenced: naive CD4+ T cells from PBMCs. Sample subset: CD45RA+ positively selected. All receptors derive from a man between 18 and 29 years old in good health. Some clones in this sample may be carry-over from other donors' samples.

CDR3 DNA sequence: TGTGCCAGCAGTTCCTCCGGCCTGGGGGTGGATCAGCCCCAGCATTTT. It specifies CASSSSGLGVDQPQHF. The V call is TRBV6-5, the J call TRBJ1-5; D possibly corresponds to TRBD1 (5 bases). Germline loops: CDR1 MNHEY, CDR2 SVGAGI. The CDR3 is 16 residues long. V lost 4 bases, J lost 5 bases, and 18 bases lay in between.

The CDR3: CASSLGTQKATDTQYF. Written as DNA, the CDR3 is TGTGCCAGCAGCTTGGGGACCCAAAAGGCCACAGATACGCAGTATTTT. The genes are TRBV5-4 and TRBJ2-3; D not certain. The germline V gene encodes CDR1 SGHNT and CDR2 YYREEE (reference sequence). This CDR3 is built from 16 residues. V lost 0 bases and J lost 2, with 13 bases in between.

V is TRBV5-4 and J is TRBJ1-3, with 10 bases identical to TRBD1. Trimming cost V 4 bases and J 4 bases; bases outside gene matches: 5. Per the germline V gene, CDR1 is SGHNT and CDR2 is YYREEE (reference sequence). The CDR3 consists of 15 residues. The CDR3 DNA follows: TGTGCCAGCAGCGTGGACAGGGGGGCGGGAAACACCATATATTTT. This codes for CASSVDRGAGNTIYF.

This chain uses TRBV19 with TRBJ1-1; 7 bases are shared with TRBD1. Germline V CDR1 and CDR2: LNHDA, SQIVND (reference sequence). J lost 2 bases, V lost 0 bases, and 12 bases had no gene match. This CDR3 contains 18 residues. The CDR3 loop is CASSIDVRRGLGNTEAFF. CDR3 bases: TGTGCCAGTAGTATAGATGTGCGGAGGGGGCTGGGAAACACTGAAGCTTTCTTT. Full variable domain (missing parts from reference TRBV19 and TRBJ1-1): DGGITQSPKYLFRKEGQNVTLSCEQNLNHDAMYWYRQDPGQGLRLIYYSQIVNDFQKGDIAEGYSVSREKKESFPLTVTSAQKNPTAFYLCASSIDVRRGLGNTEAFFGQGTRLTVV.

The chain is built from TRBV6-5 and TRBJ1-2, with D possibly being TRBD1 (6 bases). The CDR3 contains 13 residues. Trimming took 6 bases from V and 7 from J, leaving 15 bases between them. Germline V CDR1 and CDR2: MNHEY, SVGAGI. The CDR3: CASSRRDTTGYTF. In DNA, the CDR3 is TGTGCCAGCAGCCGCCGGGACACCACTGGCTACACCTTC.

CDR3 sequence: CASSQDAGFGANVLTF. The CDR3 coding sequence is TGCGCCAGCAGCCAAGATGCGGGATTTGGGGCCAACGTCCTGACTTTC. The chain uses TRBV4-1 and TRBJ2-6, with a weak D call TRBD2 (6 bases). The CDR3 is 16 amino acids. V shed 0 bases and J shed 3 bases, with 9 bases lying between them. CDR1 MGHRA and CDR2 YSYEKL come from the germline V gene.

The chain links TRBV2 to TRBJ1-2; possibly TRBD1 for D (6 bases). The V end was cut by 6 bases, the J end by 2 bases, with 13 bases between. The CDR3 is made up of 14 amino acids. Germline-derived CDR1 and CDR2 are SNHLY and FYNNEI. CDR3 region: CASSRDRINYGYTF. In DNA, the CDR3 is TGTGCCAGCAGCAGAGACAGGATCAACTATGGCTACACCTTC. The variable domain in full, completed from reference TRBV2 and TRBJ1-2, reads EPEVTQTPSHQVTQMGQEVILRCVPISNHLYFYWYRQILGQKVEFLVSFYNNEISEKSEIFDDQFSVERPDGSNFTLKIRSTKLEDSAMYFCASSRDRINYGYTFGSGTRLTVV.

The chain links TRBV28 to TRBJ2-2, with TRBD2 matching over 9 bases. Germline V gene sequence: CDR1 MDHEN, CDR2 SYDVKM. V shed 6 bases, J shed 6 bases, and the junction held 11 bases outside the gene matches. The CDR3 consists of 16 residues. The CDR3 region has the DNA TGTGCCAGCAGAATTCCGGGACTAGCCGGCGCCGGGGAGCTGTTTTTT. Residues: CASRIPGLAGAGELFF.

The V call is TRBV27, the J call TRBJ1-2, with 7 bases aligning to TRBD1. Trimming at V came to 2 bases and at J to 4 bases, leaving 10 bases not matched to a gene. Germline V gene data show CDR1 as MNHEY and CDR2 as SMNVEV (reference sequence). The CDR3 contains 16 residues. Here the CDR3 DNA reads TGTGCCAGCAGTTTAGATTACAGGGGCAAAATCTATGGCTACACCTTC. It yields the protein CASSLDYRGKIYGYTF.

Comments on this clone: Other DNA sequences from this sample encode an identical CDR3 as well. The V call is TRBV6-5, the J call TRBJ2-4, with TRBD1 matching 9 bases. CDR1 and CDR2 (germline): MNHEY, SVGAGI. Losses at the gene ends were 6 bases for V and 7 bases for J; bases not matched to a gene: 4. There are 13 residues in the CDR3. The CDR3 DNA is TGTGCCAGCAGCCGGGACAGGGAGAACATTCAGTACTTC. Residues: CASSRDRENIQYF.

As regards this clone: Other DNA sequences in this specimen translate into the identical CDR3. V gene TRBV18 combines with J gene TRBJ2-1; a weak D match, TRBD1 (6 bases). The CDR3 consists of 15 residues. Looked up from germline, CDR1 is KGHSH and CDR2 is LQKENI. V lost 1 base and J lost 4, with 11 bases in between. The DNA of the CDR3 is TGTGCCAGCTCACCACTTCCAGGGGCGTACAATGAGCAGTTCTTC. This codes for CASSPLPGAYNEQFF.

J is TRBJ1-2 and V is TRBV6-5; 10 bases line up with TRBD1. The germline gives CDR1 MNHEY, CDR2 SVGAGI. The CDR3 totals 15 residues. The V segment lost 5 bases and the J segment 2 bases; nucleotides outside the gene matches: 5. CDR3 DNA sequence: TGTGCCAGCAGTCGGGACAGGGGCGCCAACTATGGCTACACCTTC. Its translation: CASSRDRGANYGYTF.

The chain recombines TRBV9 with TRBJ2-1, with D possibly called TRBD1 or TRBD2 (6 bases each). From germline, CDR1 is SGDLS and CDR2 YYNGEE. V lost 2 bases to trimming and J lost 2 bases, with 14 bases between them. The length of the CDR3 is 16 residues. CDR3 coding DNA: TGTGCCAGCAGCGTTAGGGGGGAGGCCGCCTACAATGAGCAGTTCTTC. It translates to CASSVRGEAAYNEQFF.

CDR3 DNA: TGTGCCACCAGCAGGGCCCCAGGGGGCAGGAGGGAGCTGTTTTTT. This gives the protein CATSRAPGGRRELFF. V and J are TRBV15 and TRBJ2-2; TRBD1 matches at 8 bases. Germline V CDR1 and CDR2: LNHNV, YYDKDF (reference sequence). J gave up 9 bases and V 3 bases, and 9 bases lay outside the gene matches. CDR3 size: 15 residues.

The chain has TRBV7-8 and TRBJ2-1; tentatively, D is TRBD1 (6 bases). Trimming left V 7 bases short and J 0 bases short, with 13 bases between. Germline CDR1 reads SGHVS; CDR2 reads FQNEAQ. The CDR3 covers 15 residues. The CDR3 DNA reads TGTGCCAGCATCCTCTCAGGGGCCTCCTACAATGAGCAGTTCTTC. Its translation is CASILSGASYNEQFF. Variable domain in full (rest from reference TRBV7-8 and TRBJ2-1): GAGVSQSPRYKVAKRGQDVALRCDPISGHVSLFWYQQALGQGPEFLTYFQNEAQLDKSGLPSDRFFAERPEGSVSTLKIQRTQQEDSAVYLCASILSGASYNEQFFGPGTRLTVL.

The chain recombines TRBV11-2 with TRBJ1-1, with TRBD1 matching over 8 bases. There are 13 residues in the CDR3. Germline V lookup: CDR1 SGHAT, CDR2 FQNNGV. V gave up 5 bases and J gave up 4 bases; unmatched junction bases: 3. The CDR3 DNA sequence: TGTGCCAGCAGCGCAACAGGGGGCACTGAAGCTTTCTTT. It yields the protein CASSATGGTEAFF.

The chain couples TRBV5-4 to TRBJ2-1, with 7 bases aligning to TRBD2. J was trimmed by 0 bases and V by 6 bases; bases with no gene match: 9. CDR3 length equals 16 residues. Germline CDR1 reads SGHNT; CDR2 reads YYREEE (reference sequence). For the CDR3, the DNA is TGTGCCAGCACTCGCGGGGGTAGCGGCTCCTACAATGAGCAGTTCTTC. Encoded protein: CASTRGGSGSYNEQFF.

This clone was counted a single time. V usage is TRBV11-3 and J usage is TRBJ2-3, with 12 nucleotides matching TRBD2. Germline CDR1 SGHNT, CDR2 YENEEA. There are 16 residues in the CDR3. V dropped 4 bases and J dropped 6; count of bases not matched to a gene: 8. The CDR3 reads CASSSGLAGHRDTQYF. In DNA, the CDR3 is TGTGCCAGCAGCTCGGGACTAGCGGGCCACAGGGATACGCAGTATTTT. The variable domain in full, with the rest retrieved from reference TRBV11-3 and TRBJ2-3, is EAGVVQSPRYKIIEKKQPVAFWCNPISGHNTLYWYLQNLGQGPELLIRYENEEAVDDSQLPKDRFSAERLKGVDSTLKIQPAELGDSAVYLCASSSGLAGHRDTQYFGPGTRLTVL.

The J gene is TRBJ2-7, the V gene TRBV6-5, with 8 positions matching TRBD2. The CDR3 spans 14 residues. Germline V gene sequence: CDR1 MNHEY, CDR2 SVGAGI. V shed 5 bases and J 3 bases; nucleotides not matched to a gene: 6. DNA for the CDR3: TGTGCCAGCAGTCGGGGGGGGATCGTCTACGAGCAGTACTTC. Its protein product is CASSRGGIVYEQYF.

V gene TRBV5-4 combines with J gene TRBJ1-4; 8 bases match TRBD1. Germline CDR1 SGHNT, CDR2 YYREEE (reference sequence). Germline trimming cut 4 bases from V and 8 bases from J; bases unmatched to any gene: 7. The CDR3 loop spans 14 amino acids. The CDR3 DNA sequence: TGTGCCAGCAGCGCGACAGGGGTCAACGAAAAACTGTTTTTT. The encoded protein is CASSATGVNEKLFF.

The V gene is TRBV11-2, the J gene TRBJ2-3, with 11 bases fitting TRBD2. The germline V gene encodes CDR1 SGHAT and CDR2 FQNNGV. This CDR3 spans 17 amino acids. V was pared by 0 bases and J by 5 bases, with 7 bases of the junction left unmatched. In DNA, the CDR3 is TGTGCCAGCAGCTTAGATCGACTAGCGGGATCGGAAGATACGCAGTATTTT. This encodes CASSLDRLAGSEDTQYF. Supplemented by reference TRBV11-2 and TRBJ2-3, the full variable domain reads EAGVAQSPRYKIIEKRQSVAFWCNPISGHATLYWYQQILGQGPKLLIQFQNNGVVDDSQLPKDRFSAERLKGVDSTLKIQPAKLEDSAVYLCASSLDRLAGSEDTQYFGPGTRLTVL.

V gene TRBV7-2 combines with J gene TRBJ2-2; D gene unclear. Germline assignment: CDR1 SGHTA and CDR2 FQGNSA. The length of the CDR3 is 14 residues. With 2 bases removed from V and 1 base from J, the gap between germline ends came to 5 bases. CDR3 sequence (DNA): TGTGCCAGCAGCTTAATGCGGAACACCGGGGAGCTGTTTTTT. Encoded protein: CASSLMRNTGELFF. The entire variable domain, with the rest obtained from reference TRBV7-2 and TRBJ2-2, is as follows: GAGVSQSPSNKVTEKGKDVELRCDPISGHTALYWYRQSLGQGLEFLIYFQGNSAPDKSGLPSDRFSAERTGGSVSTLTIQRTQQEDSAVYLCASSLMRNTGELFFGEGSRLTVL.

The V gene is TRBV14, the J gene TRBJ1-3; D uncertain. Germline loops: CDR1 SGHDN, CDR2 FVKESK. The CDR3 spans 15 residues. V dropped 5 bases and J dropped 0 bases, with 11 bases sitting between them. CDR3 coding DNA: TGTGCCAGCAGCGAGATACCCGACTCTGGAAACACCATATATTTT. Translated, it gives CASSEIPDSGNTIYF.

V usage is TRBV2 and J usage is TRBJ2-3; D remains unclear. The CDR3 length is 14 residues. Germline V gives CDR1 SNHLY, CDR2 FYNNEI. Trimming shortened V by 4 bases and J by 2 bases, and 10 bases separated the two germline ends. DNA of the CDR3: TGTGCCAGCAGTGGGACCGGTGTCACAGATACGCAGTATTTT. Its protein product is CASSGTGVTDTQYF.

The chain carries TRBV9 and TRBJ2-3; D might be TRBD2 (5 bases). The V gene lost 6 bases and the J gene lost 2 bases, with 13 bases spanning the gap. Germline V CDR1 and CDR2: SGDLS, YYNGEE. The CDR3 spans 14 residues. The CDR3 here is CASTDGGTTDTQYF. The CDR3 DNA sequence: TGTGCCAGCACTGACGGAGGTACCACAGATACGCAGTATTTT.